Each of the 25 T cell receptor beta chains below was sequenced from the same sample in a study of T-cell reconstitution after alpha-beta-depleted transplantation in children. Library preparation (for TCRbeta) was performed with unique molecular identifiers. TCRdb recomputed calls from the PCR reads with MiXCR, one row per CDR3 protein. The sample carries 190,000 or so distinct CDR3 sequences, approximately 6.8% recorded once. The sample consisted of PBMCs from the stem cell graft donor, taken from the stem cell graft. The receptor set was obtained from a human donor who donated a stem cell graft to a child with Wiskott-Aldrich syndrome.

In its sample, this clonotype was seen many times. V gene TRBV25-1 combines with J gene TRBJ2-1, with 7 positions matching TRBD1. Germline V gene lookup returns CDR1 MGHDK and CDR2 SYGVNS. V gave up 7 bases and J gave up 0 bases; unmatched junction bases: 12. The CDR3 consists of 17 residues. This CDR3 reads CASTSFEGASSYNEQFF. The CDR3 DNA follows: TGTGCCAGCACCTCCTTCGAGGGGGCCAGCTCCTACAATGAGCAGTTCTTC.

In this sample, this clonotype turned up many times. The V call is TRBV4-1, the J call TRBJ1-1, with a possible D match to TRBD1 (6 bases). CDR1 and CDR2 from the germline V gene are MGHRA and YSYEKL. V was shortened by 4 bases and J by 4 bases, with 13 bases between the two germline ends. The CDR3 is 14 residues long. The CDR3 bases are TGCGCCAGCAGCCGGCCTGGGACAAGCACTGAAGCTTTCTTT. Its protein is CASSRPGTSTEAFF.

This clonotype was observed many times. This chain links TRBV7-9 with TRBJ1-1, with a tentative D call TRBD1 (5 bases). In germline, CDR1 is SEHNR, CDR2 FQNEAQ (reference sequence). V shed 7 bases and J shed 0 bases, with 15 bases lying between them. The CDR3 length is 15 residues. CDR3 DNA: TGTGCCAGCAAGGGACTGACTTTCATGAACACTGAAGCTTTCTTT. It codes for CASKGLTFMNTEAFF.

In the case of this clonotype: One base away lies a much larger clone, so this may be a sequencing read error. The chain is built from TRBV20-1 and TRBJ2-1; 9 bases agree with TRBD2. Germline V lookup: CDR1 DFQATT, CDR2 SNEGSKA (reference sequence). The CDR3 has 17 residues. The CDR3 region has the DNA TGCAGTGCTAGAGACCCCGGGACTAGCATAATTCCGGGTGAGCTGTTCTTC. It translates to CSARDPGTSIIPGELFF.

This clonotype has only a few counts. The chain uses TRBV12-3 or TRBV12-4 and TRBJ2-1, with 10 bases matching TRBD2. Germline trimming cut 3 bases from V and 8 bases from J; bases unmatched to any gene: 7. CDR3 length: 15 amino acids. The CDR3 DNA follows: TGTGCCAGCAGTTTTACGTCTAGCGGGAGCTATGAGCAGTTCTTC. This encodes CASSFTSSGSYEQFF.

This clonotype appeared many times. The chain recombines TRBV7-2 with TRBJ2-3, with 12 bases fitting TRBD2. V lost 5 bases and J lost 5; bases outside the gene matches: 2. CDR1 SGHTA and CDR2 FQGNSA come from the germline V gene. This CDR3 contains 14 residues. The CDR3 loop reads CASSKLAGGDTQYF. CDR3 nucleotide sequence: TGTGCCAGCAGCAAACTAGCGGGGGGAGATACGCAGTATTTT.

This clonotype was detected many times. The CDR3 sequence is CSVQGTSGTTDTQYF. CDR3 in DNA: TGCAGCGTTCAAGGGACTAGCGGGACTACAGATACGCAGTATTTT. The chain is built from TRBV29-1 and TRBJ2-3; the match to TRBD2 covers 13 bases. Per the germline V gene, CDR1 is SQVTM and CDR2 is ANQGSEA. The CDR3 has 15 amino acids. V was clipped by 5 bases and J by 3 bases; unmatched bases: 5.

CDR3 sequence: CASSVDMLAGAYNEQFF. DNA for the CDR3: TGTGCCAGCAGCGTGGATATGCTAGCGGGGGCCTACAATGAGCAGTTCTTC. The chain is built from TRBV7-2 and TRBJ2-1, with 10 bases aligning to TRBD2. Germline V gene data show CDR1 as SGHTA and CDR2 as FQGNSA. The V and J ends lost 5 bases and 2 bases, in that order; junction bases with no gene match: 9. The CDR3 loop spans 17 amino acids.

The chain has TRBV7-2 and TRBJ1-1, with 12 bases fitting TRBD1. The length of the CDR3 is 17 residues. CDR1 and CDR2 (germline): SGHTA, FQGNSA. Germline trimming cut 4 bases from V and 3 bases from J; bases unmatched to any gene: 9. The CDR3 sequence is CASSSGTGGAVYTEAFF. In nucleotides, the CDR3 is TGTGCCAGCAGCTCTGGGACAGGGGGCGCGGTATACACTGAAGCTTTCTTT.

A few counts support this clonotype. The DNA of the CDR3 is TGTGCCAGCAGTCCCCTCGTGAGTAGCAATCAGCCCCAGCATTTT. It yields the protein CASSPLVSSNQPQHF. The gene calls are TRBV12-3 or TRBV12-4 and TRBJ1-5; no firm D call. Trimming took off 5 bases at V and 0 bases at J, with 11 bases between the two ends. The CDR3 spans 15 residues.

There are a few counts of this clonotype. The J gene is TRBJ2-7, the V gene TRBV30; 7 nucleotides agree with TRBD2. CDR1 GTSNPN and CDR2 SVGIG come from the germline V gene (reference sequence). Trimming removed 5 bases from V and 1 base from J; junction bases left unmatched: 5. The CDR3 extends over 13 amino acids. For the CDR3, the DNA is TGTGCCTGGTCAGACGGGGGGTCCTACGAGCAGTACTTC. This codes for CAWSDGGSYEQYF.

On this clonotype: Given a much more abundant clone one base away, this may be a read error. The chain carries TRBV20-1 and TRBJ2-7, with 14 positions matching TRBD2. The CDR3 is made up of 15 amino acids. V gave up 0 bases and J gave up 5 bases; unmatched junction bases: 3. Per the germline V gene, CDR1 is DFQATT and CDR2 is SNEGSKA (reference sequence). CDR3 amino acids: CSARDGTSGGHEQYF. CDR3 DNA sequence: TGCAGTGCTAGAGACGGGACTAGCGGGGGACACGAGCAGTACTTC.

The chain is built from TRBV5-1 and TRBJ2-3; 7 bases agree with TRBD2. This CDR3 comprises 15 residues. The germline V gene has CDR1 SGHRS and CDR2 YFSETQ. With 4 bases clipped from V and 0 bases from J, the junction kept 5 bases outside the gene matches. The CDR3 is CASSPSGVSTDTQYF. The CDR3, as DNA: TGCGCCAGCAGCCCAAGCGGGGTGAGCACAGATACGCAGTATTTT.

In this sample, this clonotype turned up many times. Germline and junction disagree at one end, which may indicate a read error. The CDR3 DNA is TGTGCCAGCTCAGGCAGGTTCCAAGAGACCCAAGTCTTC. Residues: CASSGRFQETQVF. V and J are TRBV18 and TRBJ2-5; no reliable D call. The germline V gene has CDR1 KGHSH and CDR2 LQKENI. The CDR3 is 13 amino acids.

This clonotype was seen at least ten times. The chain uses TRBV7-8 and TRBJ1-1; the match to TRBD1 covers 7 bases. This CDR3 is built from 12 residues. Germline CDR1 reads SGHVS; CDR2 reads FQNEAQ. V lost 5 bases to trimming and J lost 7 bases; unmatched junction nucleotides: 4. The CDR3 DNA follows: TGTGCCAGCAGCCCCCGGACAGGTGAAGCTTTCTTT. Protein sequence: CASSPRTGEAFF.

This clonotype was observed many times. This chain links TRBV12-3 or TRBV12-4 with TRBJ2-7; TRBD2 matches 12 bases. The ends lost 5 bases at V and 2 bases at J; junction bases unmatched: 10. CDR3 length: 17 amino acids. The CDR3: CASSPLAGGPLPYEQYF. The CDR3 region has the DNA TGTGCCAGCAGTCCTCTAGCGGGAGGGCCCTTACCCTACGAGCAGTACTTC.

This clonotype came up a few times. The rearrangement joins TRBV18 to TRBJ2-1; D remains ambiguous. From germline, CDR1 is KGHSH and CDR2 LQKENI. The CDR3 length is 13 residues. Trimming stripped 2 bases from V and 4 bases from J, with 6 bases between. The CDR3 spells CASSPARYNEQFF. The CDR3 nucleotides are TGTGCCAGCTCACCAGCCAGATACAATGAGCAGTTCTTC.

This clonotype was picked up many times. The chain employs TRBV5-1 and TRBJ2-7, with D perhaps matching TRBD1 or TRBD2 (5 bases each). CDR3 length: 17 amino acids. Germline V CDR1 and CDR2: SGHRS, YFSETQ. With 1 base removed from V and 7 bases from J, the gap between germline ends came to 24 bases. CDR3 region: CASSLRESGTPVGEQYF. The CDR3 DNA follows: TGCGCCAGCAGCTTGCGAGAGTCCGGGACCCCTGTGGGGGAGCAGTACTTC.

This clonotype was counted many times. CDR3 amino acids: CSYDRESTDTQYF. CDR3 bases: TGCAGTTATGACAGGGAGAGCACAGATACGCAGTATTTT. The V and J genes are TRBV20-1 and TRBJ2-3, with 7 bases matching TRBD1. The CDR3 loop spans 13 amino acids. The germline V gene has CDR1 DFQATT and CDR2 SNEGSKA (reference sequence). Germline trimming cut 8 bases from V and 0 bases from J; bases unmatched to any gene: 5.

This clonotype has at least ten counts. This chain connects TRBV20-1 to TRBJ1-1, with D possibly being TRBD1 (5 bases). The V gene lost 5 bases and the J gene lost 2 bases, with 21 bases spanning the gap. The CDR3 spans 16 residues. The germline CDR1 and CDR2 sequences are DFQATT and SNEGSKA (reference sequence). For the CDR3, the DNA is TGCAGTGCTGCCAGCACCGGTACAGGATTCAACACTGAAGCTTTCTTT. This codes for CSAASTGTGFNTEAFF.

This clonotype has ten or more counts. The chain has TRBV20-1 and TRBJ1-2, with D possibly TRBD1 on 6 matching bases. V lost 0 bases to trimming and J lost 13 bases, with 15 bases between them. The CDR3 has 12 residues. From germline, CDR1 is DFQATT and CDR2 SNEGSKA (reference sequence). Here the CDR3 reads CSARDGLGAPTF. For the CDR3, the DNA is TGCAGTGCTAGAGATGGATTGGGGGCCCCCACCTTC.

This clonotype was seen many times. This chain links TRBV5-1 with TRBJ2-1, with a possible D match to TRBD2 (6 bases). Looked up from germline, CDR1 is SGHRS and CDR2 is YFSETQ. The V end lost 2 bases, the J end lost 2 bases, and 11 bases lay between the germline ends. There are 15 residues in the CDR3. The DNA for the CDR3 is TGCGCCAGCAGCTTAGAAACGGGAGCCTACAATGAGCAGTTCTTC. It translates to CASSLETGAYNEQFF. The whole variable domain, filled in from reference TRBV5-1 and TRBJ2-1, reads KAGVTQTPRYLIKTRGQQVTLSCSPISGHRSVSWYQQTPGQGLQFLFEYFSETQRNKGNFPGRFSGRQFSNSRSEMNVSTLELGDSALYLCASSLETGAYNEQFFGPGTRLTVL.

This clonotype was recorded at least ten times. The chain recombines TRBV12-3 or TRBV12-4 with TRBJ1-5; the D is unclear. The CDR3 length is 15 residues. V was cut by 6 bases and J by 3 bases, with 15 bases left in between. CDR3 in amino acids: CASSFQGFNNQPQHF. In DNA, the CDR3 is TGTGCCAGCAGCTTCCAAGGTTTCAACAATCAGCCCCAGCATTTT.

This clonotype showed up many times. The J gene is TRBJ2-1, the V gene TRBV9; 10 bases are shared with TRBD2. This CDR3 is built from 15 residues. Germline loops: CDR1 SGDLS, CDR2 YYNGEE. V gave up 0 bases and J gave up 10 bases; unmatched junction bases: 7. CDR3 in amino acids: CASSVGGLAEGEQFF. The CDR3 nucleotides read TGTGCCAGCAGCGTAGGAGGACTAGCGGAGGGGGAGCAGTTCTTC.

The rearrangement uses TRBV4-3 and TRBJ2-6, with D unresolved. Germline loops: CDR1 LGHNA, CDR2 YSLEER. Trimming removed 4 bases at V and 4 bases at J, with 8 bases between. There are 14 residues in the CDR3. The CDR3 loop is CASSRTGGANVLTF. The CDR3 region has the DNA TGCGCCAGCAGCCGCACCGGAGGGGCCAACGTCCTGACTTTC.